The text below deals with one T cell receptor (beta chain). This entry is derived from a study of blood T cell repertoires in COVID-19. The CDR3 loop spans 14 amino acids. Losses at the gene ends were 6 bases for V and 2 bases for J; bases not matched to a gene: 6. Germline V gene lookup returns CDR1 SGHVS and CDR2 FQNEAQ. Original analysis: Reference gene primer amplification gave estimated nucleated cell counts. The protocol was immunoSEQ multiplex PCR, while the TCRdb copy is restricted to in-frame clones and leaves out a portion. The V and J calls and clone size were taken over from that table, and D and trimming were inferred from the DNA. The top ten clones hold roughly 6.2% of a sample with under 80,000 clones, over 85% of them seen once.

The sequence came from a human donor in a cohort sampled during active COVID-19. This chain connects TRBV7-8 to TRBJ1-1, with 7 nucleotides matching TRBD1. Input material: peripheral blood. DNA of the CDR3: TGTGCCAGCAGTCCGACAGGGAGAAACACTGAAGCTTTCTTT. This gives the protein CASSPTGRNTEAFF.